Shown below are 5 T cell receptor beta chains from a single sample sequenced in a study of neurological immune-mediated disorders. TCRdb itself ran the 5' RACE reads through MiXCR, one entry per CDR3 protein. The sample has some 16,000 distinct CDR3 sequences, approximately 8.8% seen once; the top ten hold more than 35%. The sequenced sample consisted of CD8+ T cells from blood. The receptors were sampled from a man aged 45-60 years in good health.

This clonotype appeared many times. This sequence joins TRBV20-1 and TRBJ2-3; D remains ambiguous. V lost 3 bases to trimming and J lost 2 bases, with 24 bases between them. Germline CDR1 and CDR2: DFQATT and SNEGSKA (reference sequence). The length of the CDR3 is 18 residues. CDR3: CSARIYSHPSLVTDTQYF. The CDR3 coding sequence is TGCAGTGCTAGGATTTACAGCCACCCAAGCCTTGTCACAGATACGCAGTATTTT.

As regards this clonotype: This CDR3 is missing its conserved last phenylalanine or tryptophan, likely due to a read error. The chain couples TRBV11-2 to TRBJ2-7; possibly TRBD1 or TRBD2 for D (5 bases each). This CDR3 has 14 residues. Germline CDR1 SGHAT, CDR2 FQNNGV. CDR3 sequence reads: CASSLDSGPYEQYS. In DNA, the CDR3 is TGTGCCAGTAGCTTAGATTCGGGGCCCTACGAGCAGTACTCC.

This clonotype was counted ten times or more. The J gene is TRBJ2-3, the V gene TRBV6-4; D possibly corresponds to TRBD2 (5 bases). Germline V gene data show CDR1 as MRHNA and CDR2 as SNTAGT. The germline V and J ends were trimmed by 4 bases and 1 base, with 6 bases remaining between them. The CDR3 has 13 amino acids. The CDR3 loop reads CASSVSGTDTQYF. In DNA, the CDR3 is TGTGCCAGCAGTGTTAGCGGCACAGATACGCAGTATTTT.

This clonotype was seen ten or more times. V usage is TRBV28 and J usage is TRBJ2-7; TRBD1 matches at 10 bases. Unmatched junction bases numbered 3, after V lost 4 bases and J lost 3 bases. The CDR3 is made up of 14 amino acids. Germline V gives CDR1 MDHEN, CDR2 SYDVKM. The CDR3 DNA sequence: TGTGCCAGCAGTTCACGGGACAGGGGCTACGAGCAGTACTTC. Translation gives CASSSRDRGYEQYF.

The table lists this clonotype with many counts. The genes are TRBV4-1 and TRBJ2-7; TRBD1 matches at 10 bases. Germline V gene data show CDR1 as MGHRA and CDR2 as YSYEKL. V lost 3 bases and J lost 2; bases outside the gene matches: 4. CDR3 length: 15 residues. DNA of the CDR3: TGCGCCAGCAGCCACGTAGGACAGGGGGCCTACGAGCAGTACTTC. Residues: CASSHVGQGAYEQYF.